In this sample, the clone carrying this T cell receptor beta chain turned up many times. First-strand cDNA used TRAV- and TRBV-specific primers, covering alpha and beta chains. Amplification, which lasted 15 to 20 PCR cycles, used a constant-region primer and V-primer adapter to amplify TCRs. Via MiXCR, TCRdb re-called the reads, giving one row per CDR3 protein. The sample has approximately 90,000 distinct CDR3 sequences; under 10% are singletons. CDR3 length: 20 residues. Sample time point: before trial treatment. The data belong to a study of low-dose radiotherapy and immunotherapy resistance in tumors.

The rearrangement uses TRBV12-2 and TRBJ2-5; TRBD1 was called by the table and not checked on the DNA. TRBV12-2 is listed as a pseudogene. The sample consisted of PBMCs, taken before treatment. The clonotype comes from a male donor with prostate cancer. CDR3 coding DNA: TGTGCAAGTCGCTTAGACGGTGACGCTATATCCCGGGAGGTATACGAGACCCAGTACTTC. This gives the protein CASRLDGDAISREVYETQYF.